This TCR beta chain was profiled in a study of T cells in localized non-small cell lung cancer. The study's findings and limits: Elevated circulating T cell density in blood was associated with longer overall survival. It was uninvolved adjacent lung that showed the highest T cell clonality, exceeding tumor.

Trimming left V 4 bases short and J 6 bases short, with 16 bases between. Germline V lookup: CDR1 SGHRS, CDR2 YFSETQ. This CDR3 region has 14 residues. The data were produced by immunoSEQ multiplex PCR, yet TCRdb's version contains in-frame clones alone and is incomplete. Seen here are over a thousand clones, under 30% observed once, and the top ten hold 20% to 25%. Points on this clone: Its target is not known.

The sample in question was lung tumor tissue, obtained before any cancer treatment. V is TRBV5-1 and J is TRBJ1-1, with D perhaps matching TRBD1 (6 bases). The sequence derives from a male donor aged 60 or over with stage III lung adenocarcinoma. The CDR3 reads CASSLQGSSAEAFF. In DNA form, the CDR3 reads TGCGCCAGCAGCCTACAGGGTTCCTCTGCTGAAGCTTTCTTT.